The T cell receptor (beta chain) under discussion was sequenced for a study of beta chain features in type 1 diabetes. This clone has only a few counts. The antigen remains undetermined. Expressed TCRB transcripts were sequenced because the isolated RNA had all been reverse transcribed beforehand. Repertoires were generated with immunoSEQ multiplex PCR, while TCRdb's copy carries only in-frame clones and drops some. The sample consists of roughly 400,000 clones, over 11% of them appearing once. CDR3 length: 15 amino acids. The junction had 6 bases not matched to a gene; V was cut back by 4 bases and J by 0 bases. CDR1 SGDLS and CDR2 YYNGEE come from the germline V gene. Broader study findings: At VDJ recombination sites, type 1 diabetes patients had fewer insertions and more deleted nucleotides.

Sequencing was carried out using naive CD4+ T cells from blood. The sequence derives from a man aged 25-45 years in good health. The chain has TRBV9 and TRBJ1-2, with TRBD1 identical over 7 bases. The CDR3 coding sequence is TGTGCCAGCAGCTACGGACAGGCCTCTAACTATGGCTACACCTTC. Its protein is CASSYGQASNYGYTF. The complete variable domain, with remaining parts taken from reference TRBV9 and TRBJ1-2, reads DSGVTQTPKHLITATGQRVTLRCSPRSGDLSVYWYQQSLDQGLQFLIQYYNGEERAKGNILERFSAQQFPDLHSELNLSSLELGDSALYFCASSYGQASNYGYTFGSGTRLTVV.